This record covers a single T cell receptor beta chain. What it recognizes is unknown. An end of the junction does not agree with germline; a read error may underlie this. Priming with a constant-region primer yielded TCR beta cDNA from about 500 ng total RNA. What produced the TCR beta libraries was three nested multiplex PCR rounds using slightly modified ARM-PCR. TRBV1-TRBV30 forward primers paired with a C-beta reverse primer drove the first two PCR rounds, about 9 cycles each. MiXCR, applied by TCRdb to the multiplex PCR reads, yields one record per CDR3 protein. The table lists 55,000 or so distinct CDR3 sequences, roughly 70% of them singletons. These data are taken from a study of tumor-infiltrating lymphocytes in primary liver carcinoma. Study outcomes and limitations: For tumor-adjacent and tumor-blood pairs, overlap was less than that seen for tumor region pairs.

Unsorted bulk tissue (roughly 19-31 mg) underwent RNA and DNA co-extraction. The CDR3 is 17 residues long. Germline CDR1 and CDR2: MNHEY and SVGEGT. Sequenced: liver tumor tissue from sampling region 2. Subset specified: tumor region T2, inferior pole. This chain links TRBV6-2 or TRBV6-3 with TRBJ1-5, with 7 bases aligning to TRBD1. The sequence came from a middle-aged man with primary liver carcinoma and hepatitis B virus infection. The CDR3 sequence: CTSTPTEGAYNNQPQHF. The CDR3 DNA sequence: TGTACCAGCACCCCTACAGAGGGGGCGTATAACAATCAGCCCCAGCATTTT.